This entry describes one T cell receptor (beta chain). Its antigen is unknown. The sample is drawn from a study of cytomegalovirus exposure and HLA in healthy donors. Notes on the study in general: Generally TCR sequences proved uncommon, though certain public TCRs appeared in numerous donors. Cytomegalovirus status was reportedly diagnosed by the classifier with high sensitivity and specificity. Associated with cytomegalovirus, according to the listing, were 150 to 200 TCR beta chains.

The repertoire was sequenced with immunoSEQ multiplex PCR; TCRdb's copy has only in-frame clones and lacks some. Of around 71,000 clones listed, approximately 94% are singletons. This CDR3 has 14 amino acids. V lost 3 bases, J lost 0 bases, and 6 bases lay in between. The germline CDR1 and CDR2 sequences are LGHNT and FRNRAP. The sequence derives from a man aged 18-30 years in good health and CMV-seropositive. The sample comprised PBMCs. V gene TRBV12-5 combines with J gene TRBJ2-4; no definite D call. The CDR3: CASGFSLAKNIQYF. The CDR3 coding sequence is TGTGCTAGTGGTTTCAGTCTAGCCAAAAACATTCAGTACTTC.